The clone carrying this TCR beta chain was recorded many times. Its antigen remains unknown. MiXCR, applied by TCRdb to the reads, yields one record per CDR3 protein. The profile shows about 250,000 distinct CDR3 sequences, approximately 7% of them singletons. This sample was taken from a study of T cell repertoires in cytomegalovirus infection. On the study more broadly: Evidence of both CMV infection and a matching HLA type came from public TCR beta signatures.

Trimming shortened V by 0 bases and J by 0 bases, and 13 bases separated the two germline ends. The germline V gene encodes CDR1 DFQATT and CDR2 SNEGSKA (reference sequence). The CDR3 extends over 16 amino acids. Study results and limitations: Clonotype analysis showed dominance of the ex vivo response by HLA-C-restricted CMV-specific TCR beta clonotypes.

This receptor was taken from a human donor in good health (CMV status not recorded). Some clones in this sample may be carry-over from other donors' samples. This chain connects TRBV20-1 to TRBJ2-3; no clear D gene. Sample: PBMCs. For the CDR3, the DNA is TGCAGTGCTAGAGATGAGGTGGTGCGCAGCACAGATACGCAGTATTTT. This encodes CSARDEVVRSTDTQYF.